The 5 T cell receptor beta chains given below trace back to one sample, sequenced in a study of radiotherapy plus CTLA-4 blockade in lung cancer. Data came from immunoSEQ multiplex PCR; TCRdb stores just in-frame clones and leaves some out. The table lists around 38,000 clones, just over 85% of them singletons. The source was peripheral blood, collected from a patient treated with radiotherapy plus ipilimumab. The receptors shown here come from a human donor with non-small cell lung cancer whose response to radiotherapy plus ipilimumab could not be evaluated.

This clone was recorded a few times. The gene calls are TRBV7-9 and TRBJ2-5; the match to TRBD1 covers 10 bases. This CDR3 has 18 residues. Germline-derived CDR1 and CDR2 are SEHNR and FQNEAQ (reference sequence). The junction had 16 bases not matched to a gene; V was cut back by 5 bases and J by 4 bases. This CDR3 is CASSQWRYGTGVRETQYF. CDR3 coding DNA: TGTGCCAGCAGCCAGTGGCGGTACGGGACAGGGGTTCGAGAGACCCAGTACTTC.

The chain employs TRBV27 and TRBJ2-7, with D maybe TRBD1 (6 bases). This CDR3 is 13 amino acids long. V was clipped by 5 bases and J by 5 bases, with 13 bases between them. From germline, CDR1 is MNHEY and CDR2 SMNVEV (reference sequence). The CDR3, as DNA: TGTGCCAGCAGTCCCCCTCCAGGGGACGAGCAGTACTTC. Protein sequence: CASSPPPGDEQYF.

The rearrangement joins TRBV7-9 to TRBJ2-7, with 7 positions matching TRBD1. This CDR3 has 14 amino acids. Germline CDR1 reads SEHNR; CDR2 reads FQNEAQ (reference sequence). V lost 1 base to trimming and J lost 4 bases; unmatched junction nucleotides: 4. The DNA for the CDR3 is TGTGCCAGCAGCTTAGGACAGGGAGAATACGAGCAGTACTTC. Translating gives CASSLGQGEYEQYF.

The V gene is TRBV11-2, the J gene TRBJ1-2, with 7 bases aligning to TRBD1. CDR1 and CDR2 (germline): SGHAT, FQNNGV. This CDR3 region has 16 residues. The junction had 6 bases not matched to a gene; V was cut back by 1 base and J by 1 base. CDR3 residues: CASSLGGQLLNYGYTF. CDR3 bases: TGTGCCAGCAGCTTAGGGGGACAGCTGCTTAACTATGGCTACACCTTC.

The rearrangement joins TRBV29-1 to TRBJ2-3; 9 positions match TRBD1. The ends lost 0 bases at V and 5 bases at J; junction bases unmatched: 9. The CDR3 spans 16 residues. The V gene's germline CDR1 is SQVTM and CDR2 ANQGSEA. The CDR3 is CSVEDPGQGRKDTQYF. The CDR3 nucleotides are TGCAGCGTTGAAGATCCCGGACAGGGGAGGAAAGATACGCAGTATTTT.